This T cell receptor (beta chain) was sequenced during a study of shared clonotypes between healthy human individuals. Germline loops: CDR1 ENHRY, CDR2 SYGVKD. The CDR3 sequence is 13 residues long. This clone has a single count. The antigen is undetermined. Mismatch with germline at one junction end may stem from a read error. In the same sample, other DNA sequences code for this CDR3. Study-level results: The authors sampled blood alone, and tissue repertoires likely differ.

Assay used: immunoSEQ multiplex PCR; TCRdb lists only in-frame clones, some missing. This table has some 1 million clones, approximately 76% appearing once. The sample taken for sequencing was memory CD4+ T cells sorted from blood. The subset here: CD45RA-negative fraction. The TCR comes from a man between 18 and 29 years old in good health. The rearrangement uses TRBV10-3 and TRBJ1-5, with D perhaps TRBD1 (6 bases). CDR3 amino acids: CAISEGGDQPQHF. The DNA for the CDR3 is TGCGCCATCAGTGAGGGGGGTGATCAGCCCCAGCATTTT.